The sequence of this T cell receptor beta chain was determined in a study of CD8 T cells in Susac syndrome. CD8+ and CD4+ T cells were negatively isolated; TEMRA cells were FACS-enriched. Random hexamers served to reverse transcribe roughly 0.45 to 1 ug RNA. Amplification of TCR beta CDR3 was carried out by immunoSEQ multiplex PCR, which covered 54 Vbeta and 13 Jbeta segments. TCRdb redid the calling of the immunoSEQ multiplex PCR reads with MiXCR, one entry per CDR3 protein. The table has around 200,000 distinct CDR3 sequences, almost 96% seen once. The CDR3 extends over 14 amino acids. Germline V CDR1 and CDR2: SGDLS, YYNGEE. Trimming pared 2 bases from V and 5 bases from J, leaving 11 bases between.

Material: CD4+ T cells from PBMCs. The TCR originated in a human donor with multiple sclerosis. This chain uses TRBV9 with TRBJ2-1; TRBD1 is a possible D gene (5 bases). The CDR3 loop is CASSVGARNNEQFF. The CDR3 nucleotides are TGTGCCAGCAGCGTTGGGGCGCGGAACAATGAGCAGTTCTTC.